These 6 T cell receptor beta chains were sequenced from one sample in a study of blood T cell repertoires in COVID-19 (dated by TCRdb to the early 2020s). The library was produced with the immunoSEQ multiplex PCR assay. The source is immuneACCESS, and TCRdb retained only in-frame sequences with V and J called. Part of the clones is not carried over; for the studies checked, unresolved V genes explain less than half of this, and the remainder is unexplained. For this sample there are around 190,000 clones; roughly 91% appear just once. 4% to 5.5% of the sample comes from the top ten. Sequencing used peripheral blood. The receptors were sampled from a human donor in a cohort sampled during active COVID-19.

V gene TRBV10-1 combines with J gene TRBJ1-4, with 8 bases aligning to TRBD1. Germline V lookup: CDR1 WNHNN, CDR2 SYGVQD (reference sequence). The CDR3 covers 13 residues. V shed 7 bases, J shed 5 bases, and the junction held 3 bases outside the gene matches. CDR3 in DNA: TGCGCCAGCACGGGACAGGCGAATGAAAAACTGTTTTTT. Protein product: CASTGQANEKLFF.

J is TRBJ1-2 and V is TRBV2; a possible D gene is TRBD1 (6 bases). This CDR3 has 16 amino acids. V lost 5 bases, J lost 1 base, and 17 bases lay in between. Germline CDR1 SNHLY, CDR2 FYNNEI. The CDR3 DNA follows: TGTGCCAGCAGTCGTCCGAAGGGGGAAGATAACTATGGCTACACCTTC. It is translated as CASSRPKGEDNYGYTF.

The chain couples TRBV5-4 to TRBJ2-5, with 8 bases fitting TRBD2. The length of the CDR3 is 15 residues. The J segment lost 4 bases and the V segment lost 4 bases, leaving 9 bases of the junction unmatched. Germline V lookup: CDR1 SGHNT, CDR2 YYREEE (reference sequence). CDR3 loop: CASSPNGGARETQYF. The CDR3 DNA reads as TGTGCCAGCAGCCCAAACGGGGGGGCGCGAGAGACCCAGTACTTC. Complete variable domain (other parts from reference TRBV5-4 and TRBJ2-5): ETGVTQSPTHLIKTRGQQVTLRCSSQSGHNTVSWYQQALGQGPQFIFQYYREEENGRGNFPPRFSGLQFPNYSSELNVNALELDDSALYLCASSPNGGARETQYFGPGTRLLVL.

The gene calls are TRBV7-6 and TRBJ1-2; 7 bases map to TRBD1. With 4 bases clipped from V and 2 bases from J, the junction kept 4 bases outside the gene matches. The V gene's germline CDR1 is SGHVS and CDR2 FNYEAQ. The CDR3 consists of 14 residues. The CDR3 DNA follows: TGTGCCAGCAGCTCAGGGGGACGGAACTATGGCTACACCTTC. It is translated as CASSSGGRNYGYTF.

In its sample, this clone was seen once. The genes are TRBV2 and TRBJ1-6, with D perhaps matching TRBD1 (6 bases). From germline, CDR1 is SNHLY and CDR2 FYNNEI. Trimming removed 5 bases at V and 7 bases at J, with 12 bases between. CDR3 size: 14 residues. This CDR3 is CASSQQGWNSPLHF. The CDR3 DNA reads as TGTGCCAGCAGTCAACAGGGTTGGAATTCACCCCTCCACTTT.

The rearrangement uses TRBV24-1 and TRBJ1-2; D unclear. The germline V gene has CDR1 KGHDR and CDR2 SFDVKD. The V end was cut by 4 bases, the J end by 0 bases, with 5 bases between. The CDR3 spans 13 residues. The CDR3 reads CATSDLTNYGYTF. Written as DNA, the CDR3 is TGTGCCACCAGTGACTTAACTAACTATGGCTACACCTTC.